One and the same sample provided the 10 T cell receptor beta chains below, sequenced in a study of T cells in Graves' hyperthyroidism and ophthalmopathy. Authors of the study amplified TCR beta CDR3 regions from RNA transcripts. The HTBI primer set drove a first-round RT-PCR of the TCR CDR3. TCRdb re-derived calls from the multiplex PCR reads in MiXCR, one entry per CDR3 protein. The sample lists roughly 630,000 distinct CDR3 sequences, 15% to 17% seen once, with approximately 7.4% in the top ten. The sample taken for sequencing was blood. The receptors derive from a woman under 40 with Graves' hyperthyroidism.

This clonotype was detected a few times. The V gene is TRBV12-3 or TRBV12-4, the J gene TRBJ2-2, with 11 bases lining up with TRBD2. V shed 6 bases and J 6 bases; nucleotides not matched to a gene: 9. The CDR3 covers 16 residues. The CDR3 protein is CASSPLTSGSAGELFF. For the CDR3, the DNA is TGTGCCAGCAGCCCCCTTACTAGCGGGAGTGCCGGGGAGCTGTTTTTT.

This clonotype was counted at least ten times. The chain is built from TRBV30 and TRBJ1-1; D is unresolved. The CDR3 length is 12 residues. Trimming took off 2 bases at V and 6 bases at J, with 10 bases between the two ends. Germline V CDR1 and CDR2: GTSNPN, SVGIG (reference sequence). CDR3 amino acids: CAWSPGTPEAFF. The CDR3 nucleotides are TGTGCCTGGAGTCCGGGTACCCCTGAAGCTTTCTTT.

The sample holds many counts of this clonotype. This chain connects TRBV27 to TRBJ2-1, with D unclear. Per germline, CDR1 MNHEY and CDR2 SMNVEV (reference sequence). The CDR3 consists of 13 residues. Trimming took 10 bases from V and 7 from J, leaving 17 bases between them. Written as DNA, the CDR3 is TGTGCCATCCAGTCCGCGTTGATGAATGAGCAGTTCTTC. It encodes CAIQSALMNEQFF.

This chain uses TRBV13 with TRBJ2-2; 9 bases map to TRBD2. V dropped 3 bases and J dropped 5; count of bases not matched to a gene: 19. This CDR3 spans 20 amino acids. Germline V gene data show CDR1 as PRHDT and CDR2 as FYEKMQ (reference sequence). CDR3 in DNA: TGTGCCAGCAGCTTCTCCGGGGTCCTAGCGGGACCCCAAGGTACCGGGGAGCTGTTTTTT. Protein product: CASSFSGVLAGPQGTGELFF.

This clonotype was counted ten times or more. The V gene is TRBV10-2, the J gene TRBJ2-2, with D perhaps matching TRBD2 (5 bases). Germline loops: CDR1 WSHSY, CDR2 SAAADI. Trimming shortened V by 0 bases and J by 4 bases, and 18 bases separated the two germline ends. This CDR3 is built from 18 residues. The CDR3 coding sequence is TGCGCCAGCAGTGAGTCAGAGGGTCGGACCGCGGGCACCGGGGAGCTGTTTTTT. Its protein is CASSESEGRTAGTGELFF.

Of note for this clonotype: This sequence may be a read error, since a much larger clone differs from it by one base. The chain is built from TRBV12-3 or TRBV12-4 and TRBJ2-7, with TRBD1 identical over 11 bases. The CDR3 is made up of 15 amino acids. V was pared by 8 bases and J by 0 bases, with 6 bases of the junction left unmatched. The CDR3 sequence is CASGPGQGASYEQYF. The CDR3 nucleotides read TGTGCCAGCGGTCCCGGACAGGGGGCCTCCTACGAGCAGTACTTC.

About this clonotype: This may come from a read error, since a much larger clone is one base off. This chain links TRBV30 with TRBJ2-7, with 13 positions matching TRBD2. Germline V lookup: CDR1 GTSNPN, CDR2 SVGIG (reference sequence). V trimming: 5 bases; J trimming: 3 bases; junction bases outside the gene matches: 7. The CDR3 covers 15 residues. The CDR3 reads CAWGGLAGSIYEQYF. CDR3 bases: TGTGCCTGGGGGGGACTAGCGGGATCCATCTACGAGCAGTACTTC.

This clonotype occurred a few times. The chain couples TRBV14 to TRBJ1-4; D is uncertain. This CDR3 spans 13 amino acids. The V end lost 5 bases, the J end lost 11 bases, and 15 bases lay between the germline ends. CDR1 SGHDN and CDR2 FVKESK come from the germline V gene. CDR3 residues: CASSTGLPRKLFF. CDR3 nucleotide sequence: TGTGCCAGCAGCACCGGGCTACCGAGGAAACTGTTTTTT.

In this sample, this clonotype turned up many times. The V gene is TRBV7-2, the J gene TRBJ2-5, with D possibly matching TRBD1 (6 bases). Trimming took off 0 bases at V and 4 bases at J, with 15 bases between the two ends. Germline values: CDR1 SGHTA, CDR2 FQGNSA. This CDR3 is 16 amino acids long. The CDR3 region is CASSLAPSTGGETQYF. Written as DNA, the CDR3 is TGTGCCAGCAGCTTAGCGCCGTCGACAGGCGGAGAGACCCAGTACTTC.

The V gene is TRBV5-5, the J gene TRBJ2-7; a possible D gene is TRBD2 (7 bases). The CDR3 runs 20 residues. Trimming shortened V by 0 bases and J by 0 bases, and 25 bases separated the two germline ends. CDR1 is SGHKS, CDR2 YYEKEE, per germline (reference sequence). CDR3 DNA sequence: TGTGCCAGCAGCTTGGCCGGGGCGGGGGCCTTTTCATCTAGCTCCTACGAGCAGTACTTC. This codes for CASSLAGAGAFSSSSYEQYF.